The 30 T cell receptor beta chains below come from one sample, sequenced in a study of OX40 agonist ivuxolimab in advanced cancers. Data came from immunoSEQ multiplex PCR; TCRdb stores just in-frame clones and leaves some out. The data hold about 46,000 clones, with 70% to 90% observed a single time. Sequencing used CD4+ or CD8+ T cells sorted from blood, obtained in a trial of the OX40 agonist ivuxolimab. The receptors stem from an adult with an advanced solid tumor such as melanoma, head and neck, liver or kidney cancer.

CDR3 protein: CASSLGGIRKIYNSPLHF. CDR3 coding DNA: TGTGCCAGCAGCTTGGGGGGGATCCGGAAGATCTATAATTCACCCCTCCACTTT. The V and J genes are TRBV13 and TRBJ1-6; a possible D gene is TRBD1 (5 bases). Trimming stripped 3 bases from V and 3 bases from J, with 18 bases between. Germline CDR1 reads PRHDT; CDR2 reads FYEKMQ (reference sequence). This CDR3 has 18 residues.

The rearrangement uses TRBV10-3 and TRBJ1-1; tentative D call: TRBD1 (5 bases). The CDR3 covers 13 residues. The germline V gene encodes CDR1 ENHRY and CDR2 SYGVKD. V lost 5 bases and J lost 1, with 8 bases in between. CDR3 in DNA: TGTGCCATCAGTCCAGGGCGGAACACTGAAGCTTTCTTT. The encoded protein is CAISPGRNTEAFF.

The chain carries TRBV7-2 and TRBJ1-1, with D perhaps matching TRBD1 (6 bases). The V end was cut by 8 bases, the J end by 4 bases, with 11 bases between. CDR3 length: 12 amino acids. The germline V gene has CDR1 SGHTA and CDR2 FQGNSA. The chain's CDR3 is CASGGFGTEAFF. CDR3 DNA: TGTGCCAGCGGGGGCTTCGGCACTGAAGCTTTCTTT.

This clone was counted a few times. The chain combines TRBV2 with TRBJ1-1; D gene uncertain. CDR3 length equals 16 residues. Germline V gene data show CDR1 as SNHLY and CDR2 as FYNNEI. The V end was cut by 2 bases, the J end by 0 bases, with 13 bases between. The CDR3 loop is CASSESRERMNTEAFF. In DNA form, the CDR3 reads TGTGCCAGCAGTGAATCCCGGGAAAGGATGAACACTGAAGCTTTCTTT.

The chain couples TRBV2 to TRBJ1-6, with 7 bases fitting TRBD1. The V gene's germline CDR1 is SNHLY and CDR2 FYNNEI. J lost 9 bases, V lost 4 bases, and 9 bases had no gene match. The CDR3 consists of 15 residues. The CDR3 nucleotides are TGTGCCAGCAGTGCCAGGGGGGGCGTCGGTTCACCCCTCCACTTT. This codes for CASSARGGVGSPLHF.

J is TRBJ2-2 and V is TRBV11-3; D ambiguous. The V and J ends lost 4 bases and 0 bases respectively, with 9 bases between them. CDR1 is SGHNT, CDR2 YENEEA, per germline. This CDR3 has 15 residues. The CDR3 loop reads CASSSRNPNTGELFF. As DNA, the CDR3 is TGTGCCAGCAGCTCCAGAAACCCGAACACCGGGGAGCTGTTTTTT. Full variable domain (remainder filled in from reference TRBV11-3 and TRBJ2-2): EAGVVQSPRYKIIEKKQPVAFWCNPISGHNTLYWYLQNLGQGPELLIRYENEEAVDDSQLPKDRFSAERLKGVDSTLKIQPAELGDSAVYLCASSSRNPNTGELFFGEGSRLTVL.

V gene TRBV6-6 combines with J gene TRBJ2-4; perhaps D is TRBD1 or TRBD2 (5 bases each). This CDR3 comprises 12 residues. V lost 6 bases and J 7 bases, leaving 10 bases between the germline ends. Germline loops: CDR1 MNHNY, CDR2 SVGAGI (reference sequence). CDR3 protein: CASSGRENIQYF. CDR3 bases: TGTGCCAGCAGCGGCAGGGAGAACATTCAGTACTTC.

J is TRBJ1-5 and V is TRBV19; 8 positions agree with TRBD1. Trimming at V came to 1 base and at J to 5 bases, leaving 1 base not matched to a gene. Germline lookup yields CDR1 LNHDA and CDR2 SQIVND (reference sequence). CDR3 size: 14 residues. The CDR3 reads CASSIGQGYQPQHF. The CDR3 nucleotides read TGTGCCAGTAGTATAGGACAGGGGTATCAGCCCCAGCATTTT.

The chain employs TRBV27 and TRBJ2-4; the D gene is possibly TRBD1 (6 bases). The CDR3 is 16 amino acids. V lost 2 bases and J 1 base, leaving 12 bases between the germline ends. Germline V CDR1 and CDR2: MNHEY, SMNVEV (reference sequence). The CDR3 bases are TGTGCCAGCAGTTTAAAACCAGGGGAGGCCAAAAACATTCAGTACTTC. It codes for CASSLKPGEAKNIQYF.

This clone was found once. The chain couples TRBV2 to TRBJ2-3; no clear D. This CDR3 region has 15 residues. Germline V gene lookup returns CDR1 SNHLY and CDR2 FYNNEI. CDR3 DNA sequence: TGTGCGCTACCTAGTAGGCTTCACCTCACAGATACGCAGTATTTT. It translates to CALPSRLHLTDTQYF. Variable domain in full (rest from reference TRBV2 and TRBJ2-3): EPEVTQTPSHQVTQMGQEVILRCVPISNHLYFYWYRQILGQKVEFLVSFYNNEISEKSEIFDDQFSVERPDGSNFTLKIRSTKLEDSAMYFCALPSRLHLTDTQYFGPGTRLTVL.

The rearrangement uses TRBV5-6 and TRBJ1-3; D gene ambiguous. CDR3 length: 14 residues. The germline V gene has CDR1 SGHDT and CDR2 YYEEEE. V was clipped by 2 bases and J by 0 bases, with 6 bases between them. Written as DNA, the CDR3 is TGTGCCAGCAGCTTCGTCCTCTCTGGAAACACCATATATTTT. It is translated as CASSFVLSGNTIYF.

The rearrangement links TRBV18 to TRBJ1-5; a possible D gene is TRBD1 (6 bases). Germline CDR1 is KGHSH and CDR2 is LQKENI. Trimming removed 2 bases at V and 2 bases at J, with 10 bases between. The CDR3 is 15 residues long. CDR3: CASSPGGGRNQPQHF. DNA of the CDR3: TGTGCCAGCTCACCAGGAGGGGGACGCAATCAGCCCCAGCATTTT.

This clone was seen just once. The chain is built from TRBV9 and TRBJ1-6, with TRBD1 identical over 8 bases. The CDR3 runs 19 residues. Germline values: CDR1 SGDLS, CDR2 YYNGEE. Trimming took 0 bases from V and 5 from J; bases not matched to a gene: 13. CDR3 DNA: TGTGCCAGCAGCGTAGCCCCGGACACGGACAGGGCGGATAATTCACCCCTCCACTTT. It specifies CASSVAPDTDRADNSPLHF.

The CDR3 nucleotides read TGTGCCAGCAGTTGGGACAGGGATCAGCCCCAGCATTTT. Its translation is CASSWDRDQPQHF. The rearrangement uses TRBV28 and TRBJ1-5, with TRBD1 matching over 9 bases. Losses at the gene ends were 4 bases for V and 5 bases for J; bases not matched to a gene: 0. CDR3 length: 13 amino acids. Per germline, CDR1 MDHEN and CDR2 SYDVKM.

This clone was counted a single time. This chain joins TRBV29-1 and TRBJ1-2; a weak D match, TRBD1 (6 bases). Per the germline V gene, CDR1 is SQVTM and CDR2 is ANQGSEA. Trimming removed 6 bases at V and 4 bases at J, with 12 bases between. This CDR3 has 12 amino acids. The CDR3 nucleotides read TGCAGCGTACCGACAGGCCGCTATGGCTACACCTTC. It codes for CSVPTGRYGYTF.

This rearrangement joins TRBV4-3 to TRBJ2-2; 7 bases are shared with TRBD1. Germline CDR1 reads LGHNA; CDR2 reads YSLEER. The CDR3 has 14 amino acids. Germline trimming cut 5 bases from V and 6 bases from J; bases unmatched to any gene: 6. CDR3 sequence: CASSDIGGSGELFF. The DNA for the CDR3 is TGCGCCAGCAGCGATATAGGGGGCTCCGGGGAGCTGTTTTTT.

Written as DNA, the CDR3 is TGTGCCAGCAGCGTAAGCGCGGGGGGCCAGAGCAATGAGCAGTTCTTC. This translates into CASSVSAGGQSNEQFF. V is TRBV9 and J is TRBJ2-1; the match to TRBD2 covers 8 bases. The germline CDR1 and CDR2 sequences are SGDLS and YYNGEE. Germline trimming cut 1 base from V and 6 bases from J; bases unmatched to any gene: 9. CDR3 length: 16 residues.

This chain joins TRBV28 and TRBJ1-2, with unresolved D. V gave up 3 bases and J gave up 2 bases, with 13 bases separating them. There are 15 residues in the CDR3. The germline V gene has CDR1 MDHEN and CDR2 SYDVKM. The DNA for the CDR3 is TGTGCCAGCAGTTTTTTGACGTCGGGGAACTATGGCTACACCTTC. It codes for CASSFLTSGNYGYTF.

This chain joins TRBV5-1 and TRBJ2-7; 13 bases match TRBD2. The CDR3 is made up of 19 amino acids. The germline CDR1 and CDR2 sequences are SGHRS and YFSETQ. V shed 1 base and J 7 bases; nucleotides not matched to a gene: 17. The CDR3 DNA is TGCGCCAGCAGCTTGTCGGGGACTAGCGGGATCTCGGGATATTGGGAGCAGTACTTC. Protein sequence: CASSLSGTSGISGYWEQYF. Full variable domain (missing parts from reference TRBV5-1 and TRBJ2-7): KAGVTQTPRYLIKTRGQQVTLSCSPISGHRSVSWYQQTPGQGLQFLFEYFSETQRNKGNFPGRFSGRQFSNSRSEMNVSTLELGDSALYLCASSLSGTSGISGYWEQYFGPGTRLTVT.

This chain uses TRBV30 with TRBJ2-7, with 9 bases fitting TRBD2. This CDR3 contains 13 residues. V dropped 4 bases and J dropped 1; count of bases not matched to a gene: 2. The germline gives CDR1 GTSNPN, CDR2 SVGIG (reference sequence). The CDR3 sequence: CAWKTSGSYEQYF. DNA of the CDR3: TGTGCCTGGAAGACTAGCGGTTCCTACGAGCAGTACTTC.

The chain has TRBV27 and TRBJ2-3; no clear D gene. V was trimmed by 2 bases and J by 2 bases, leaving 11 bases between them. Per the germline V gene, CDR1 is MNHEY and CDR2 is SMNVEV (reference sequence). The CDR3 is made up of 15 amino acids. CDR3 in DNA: TGTGCCAGCAGTTTACGGCATCCCCACACAGATACGCAGTATTTT. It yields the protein CASSLRHPHTDTQYF.

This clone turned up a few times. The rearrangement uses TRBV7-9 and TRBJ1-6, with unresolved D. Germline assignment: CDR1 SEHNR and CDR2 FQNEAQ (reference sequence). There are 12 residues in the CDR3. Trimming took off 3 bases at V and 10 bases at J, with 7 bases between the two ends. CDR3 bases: TGTGCCAGCAGCTTGTTAGGATCACCCCTCCACTTT. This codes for CASSLLGSPLHF.

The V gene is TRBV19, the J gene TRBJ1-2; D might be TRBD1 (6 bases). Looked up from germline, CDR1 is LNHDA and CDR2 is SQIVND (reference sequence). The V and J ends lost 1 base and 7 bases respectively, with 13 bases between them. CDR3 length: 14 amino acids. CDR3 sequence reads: CASSIGTGSVGYTF. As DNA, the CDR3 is TGTGCCAGTAGTATAGGTACAGGGTCGGTTGGCTACACCTTC.

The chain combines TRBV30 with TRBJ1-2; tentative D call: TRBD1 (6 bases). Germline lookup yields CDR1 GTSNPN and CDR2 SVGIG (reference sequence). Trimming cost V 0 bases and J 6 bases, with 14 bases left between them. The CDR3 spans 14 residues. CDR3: CAWSVLGRGDGYTF. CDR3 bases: TGTGCCTGGAGTGTACTGGGCAGGGGCGATGGCTACACCTTC.

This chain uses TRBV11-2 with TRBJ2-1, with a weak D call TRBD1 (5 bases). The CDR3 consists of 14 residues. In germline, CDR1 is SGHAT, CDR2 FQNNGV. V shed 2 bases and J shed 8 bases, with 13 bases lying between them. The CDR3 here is CASSLSQGLYEQFF. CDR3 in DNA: TGTGCCAGCAGCTTATCCCAGGGATTATATGAGCAGTTCTTC.

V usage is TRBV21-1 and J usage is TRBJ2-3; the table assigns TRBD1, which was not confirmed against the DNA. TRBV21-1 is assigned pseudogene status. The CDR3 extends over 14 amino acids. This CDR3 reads CAKATGGAGDTQYF. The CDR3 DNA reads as TGTGCCAAGGCGACAGGGGGAGCGGGAGATACGCAGTATTTT.

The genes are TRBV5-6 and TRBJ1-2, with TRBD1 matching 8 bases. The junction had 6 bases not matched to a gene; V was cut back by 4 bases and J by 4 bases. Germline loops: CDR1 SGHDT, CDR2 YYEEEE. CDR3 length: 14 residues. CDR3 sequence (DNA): TGTGCCAGCAGCCAGGGGACAGGTAGCTATGGCTACACCTTC. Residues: CASSQGTGSYGYTF.

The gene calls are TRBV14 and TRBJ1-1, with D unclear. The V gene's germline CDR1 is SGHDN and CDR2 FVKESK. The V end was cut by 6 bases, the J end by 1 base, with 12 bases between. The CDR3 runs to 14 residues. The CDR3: CASSRDGWNTEAFF. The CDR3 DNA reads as TGTGCCAGCAGTCGAGACGGTTGGAACACTGAAGCTTTCTTT.

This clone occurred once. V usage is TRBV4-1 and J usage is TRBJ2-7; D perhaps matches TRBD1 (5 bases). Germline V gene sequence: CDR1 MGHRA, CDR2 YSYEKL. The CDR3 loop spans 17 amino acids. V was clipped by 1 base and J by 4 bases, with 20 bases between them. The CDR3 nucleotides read TGCGCCAGCAGCCAAGCAGGGTTTGGGATACCAGTTTACGAGCAGTACTTC. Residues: CASSQAGFGIPVYEQYF.

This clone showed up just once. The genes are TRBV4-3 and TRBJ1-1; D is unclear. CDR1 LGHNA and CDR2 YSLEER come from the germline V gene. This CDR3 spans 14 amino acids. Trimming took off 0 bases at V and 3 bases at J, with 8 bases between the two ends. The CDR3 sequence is CASSQDRGYTEAFF. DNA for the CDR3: TGCGCCAGCAGCCAAGATCGCGGGTACACTGAAGCTTTCTTT.